One and the same sample provided the 32 T cell receptor beta chains below, sequenced in a study of human T cells and chemical hapten exposure. In TCRdb, the RACE reads were re-called with MiXCR into one record per CDR3 protein. The table lists fewer than 300,000 distinct CDR3 sequences, almost 8% of them singletons. Documented time point: pre-sensitization, week 0. The treatment: therapeutic diphenylcyclopropenone sensitization with weekly scalp DPC. The input for sequencing was whole blood, taken in connection with sensitization to the hapten diphenylcyclopropenone (DPC). These receptor sequences come from a man aged 18-30 years with alopecia areata. Some clones in this sample may be carry-over from other donors' samples.

The V gene is TRBV9, the J gene TRBJ2-3; the D is unclear. The CDR3 is 14 residues long. The germline V gene has CDR1 SGDLS and CDR2 YYNGEE. The ends were cut back, 0 bases at V and 2 bases at J, with 7 bases in the middle. In DNA, the CDR3 is TGTGCCAGCAGCGTAGAGGCGCTCACAGATACGCAGTATTTT. Translating it yields CASSVEALTDTQYF.

Only a few counts were recorded for this clonotype. The rearrangement joins TRBV5-1 to TRBJ2-1, with 7 bases identical to TRBD2. V shed 2 bases and J 6 bases; nucleotides not matched to a gene: 5. Germline CDR1 reads SGHRS; CDR2 reads YFSETQ. This CDR3 contains 14 residues. The CDR3 nucleotides are TGCGCCAGCAGCTTCAGCGGGGCCCTCAATGAGCAGTTCTTC. Protein product: CASSFSGALNEQFF.

The V call is TRBV11-3, the J call TRBJ2-1; possible D gene TRBD2, 6 bases. Trimming left V 3 bases short and J 6 bases short, with 24 bases between. The germline V gene encodes CDR1 SGHNT and CDR2 YENEEA. This CDR3 comprises 18 residues. This CDR3 is CASSLVDSGPHGGNEQFF. The DNA of the CDR3 is TGTGCCAGCAGCTTGGTAGATAGCGGTCCTCATGGGGGCAATGAGCAGTTCTTC.

This clonotype was seen repeatedly, ten times or more. This sequence joins TRBV5-1 and TRBJ2-1; D is unresolved. The CDR3 consists of 14 residues. Between the trimmed V and J ends, which lost 0 bases and 4 bases, there was a span of 8 bases. The germline V gene has CDR1 SGHRS and CDR2 YFSETQ. The CDR3 loop is CASSLVPEYNEQFF. The CDR3 nucleotides are TGCGCCAGCAGCTTGGTACCAGAATACAATGAGCAGTTCTTC.

In its sample, this clonotype was seen a few times. The chain couples TRBV2 to TRBJ2-4, with D tentatively TRBD1 (6 bases). V shed 3 bases and J shed 8 bases, with 14 bases lying between them. The length of the CDR3 is 14 residues. Per the germline V gene, CDR1 is SNHLY and CDR2 is FYNNEI. DNA of the CDR3: TGTGCCAGCAGTGACCAGTCGCCAGGGGACATTCAGTACTTC. Translation: CASSDQSPGDIQYF.

This rearrangement joins TRBV28 to TRBJ1-1; D call uncertain. This CDR3 region has 14 residues. Per germline, CDR1 MDHEN and CDR2 SYDVKM. V lost 3 bases, J lost 0 bases, and 8 bases lay in between. CDR3 loop: CASSLTRLNTEAFF. The CDR3 DNA is TGTGCCAGCAGTTTGACACGGTTGAACACTGAAGCTTTCTTT.

This clonotype was seen ten or more times. The V and J genes are TRBV29-1 and TRBJ1-2, with 8 bases identical to TRBD1. There are 13 residues in the CDR3. Germline CDR1 reads SQVTM; CDR2 reads ANQGSEA. Unmatched junction bases numbered 10, after V lost 7 bases and J lost 6 bases. CDR3: CSATRGQENGYTF. For the CDR3, the DNA is TGCAGCGCTACGAGGGGACAGGAGAATGGCTACACCTTC.

Only a few counts were recorded for this clonotype. J is TRBJ1-1 and V is TRBV7-9; the match to TRBD1 covers 11 bases. This CDR3 comprises 15 residues. Germline V gene sequence: CDR1 SEHNR, CDR2 FQNEAQ (reference sequence). The trim removed 3 bases at V and 8 bases at J, leaving 8 bases unmatched. The CDR3 DNA follows: TGTGCCAGCAGCTTGTCCGGGACAGGGGGGTCAGAAGCTTTCTTT. Encoded protein: CASSLSGTGGSEAFF.

This rearrangement joins TRBV7-3 to TRBJ2-6; the match to TRBD1 covers 8 bases. The CDR3 loop spans 13 amino acids. Germline V CDR1 and CDR2: SGHTA, FQGTGA. Unmatched junction bases numbered 6, after V lost 5 bases and J lost 12 bases. The CDR3 nucleotides read TGTGCCAGCAGCCAGGACAGGGTAGGCGTCCTGACTTTC. Its translation: CASSQDRVGVLTF.

This CDR3 reads CASSQVRDREQFF. CDR3 sequence (DNA): TGCGCCAGCAGCCAAGTTAGGGACAGGGAGCAGTTCTTC. The chain joins TRBV4-3 to TRBJ2-1; TRBD1 agrees at 8 bases. J lost 10 bases, V lost 1 base, and 3 bases had no gene match. Germline V gene lookup returns CDR1 LGHNA and CDR2 YSLEER. The CDR3 has 13 residues.

The chain recombines TRBV7-3 with TRBJ1-1, with 7 bases that match TRBD1. The CDR3 has 13 amino acids. Trimming cost V 5 bases and J 8 bases; bases outside gene matches: 8. Germline V lookup: CDR1 SGHTA, CDR2 FQGTGA. CDR3 nucleotides: TGTGCCAGCAGCCCCGGCCGGGACAGCGAAGCTTTCTTT. It is translated as CASSPGRDSEAFF.

This clonotype was detected only a few times. V usage is TRBV28 and J usage is TRBJ1-4; 9 bases match TRBD1. The CDR3 runs to 18 residues. CDR1 is MDHEN, CDR2 SYDVKM, per germline. With V trimmed by 5 bases and J by 0 bases, 10 bases remained unmatched. This CDR3 reads CASSPYPGQGPTNEKLFF. CDR3 sequence (DNA): TGTGCCAGCAGTCCTTATCCGGGACAGGGCCCAACTAATGAAAAACTGTTTTTT.

CDR3 loop: CASSQEGQGAYGYTF. CDR3 DNA sequence: TGTGCCAGCAGCCAAGAGGGGCAGGGGGCATATGGCTACACCTTC. J is TRBJ1-2 and V is TRBV14; 8 bases are shared with TRBD1. The germline gives CDR1 SGHDN, CDR2 FVKESK. This CDR3 contains 15 residues. The trim removed 0 bases at V and 5 bases at J, leaving 5 bases unmatched. The full variable domain, its missing parts supplied by reference TRBV14 and TRBJ1-2, is EAGVTQFPSHSVIEKGQTVTLRCDPISGHDNLYWYRRVMGKEIKFLLHFVKESKQDESGMPNNRFLAERTGGTYSTLKVQPAELEDSGVYFCASSQEGQGAYGYTFGSGTRLTVV.

The gene calls are TRBV12-3 or TRBV12-4 and TRBJ1-4, with 9 bases aligning to TRBD1. The CDR3 covers 15 residues. With V trimmed by 5 bases and J by 7 bases, 8 bases remained unmatched. As DNA, the CDR3 is TGTGCCAGCAGTCCCTCGCCGGGACAGGGTGAAAAACTGTTTTTT. This sequence encodes CASSPSPGQGEKLFF.

At least ten counts were recorded for this clonotype. The chain combines TRBV7-2 with TRBJ2-2, with TRBD2 matching 11 bases. Germline CDR1 and CDR2: SGHTA and FQGNSA. The CDR3 extends over 15 amino acids. After removal of 5 bases from V and 4 bases from J, the junction contained 3 bases not matched to a gene. DNA of the CDR3: TGTGCCAGCAGCCATGGACTAGCGGGCACCGGGGAGCTGTTTTTT. Translation: CASSHGLAGTGELFF.

V usage is TRBV6-2 or TRBV6-3 and J usage is TRBJ2-5, with 7 bases aligning to TRBD2. Trimming at V came to 6 bases and at J to 5 bases, leaving 15 bases not matched to a gene. The CDR3 has 16 amino acids. Germline CDR1 MNHEY, CDR2 SVGEGT. The CDR3 loop is CASSLSLTSSWETQYF. DNA of the CDR3: TGTGCCAGCAGCCTATCCCTGACTAGCAGTTGGGAGACCCAGTACTTC.

This clonotype was detected ten times or more. The chain is built from TRBV2 and TRBJ2-5, with TRBD1 matching 8 bases. The CDR3 totals 13 residues. With V trimmed by 4 bases and J by 5 bases, 3 bases remained unmatched. Germline CDR1 and CDR2: SNHLY and FYNNEI. The CDR3, as DNA: TGTGCCAGCAGTGGACAGGGGCTGGAGACCCAGTACTTC. Translating it yields CASSGQGLETQYF.

This clonotype was recorded many times. This rearrangement joins TRBV5-1 to TRBJ2-3; D remains ambiguous. Trimming took 2 bases from V and 7 from J, leaving 14 bases between them. The CDR3 length is 14 residues. Per the germline V gene, CDR1 is SGHRS and CDR2 is YFSETQ. CDR3 in DNA: TGCGCCAGCAGCTTACAGATCGGGCCGAATACGCAGTATTTT. This gives the protein CASSLQIGPNTQYF.

This clonotype was observed many times. The V gene is TRBV7-2, the J gene TRBJ1-5; 7 nucleotides align to TRBD1. The CDR3 is 14 residues long. V dropped 5 bases and J dropped 11; count of bases not matched to a gene: 12. The germline gives CDR1 SGHTA, CDR2 FQGNSA. In nucleotides, the CDR3 is TGTGCCAGCAGCCCGGAGACAGGGAGGCTAGCCCAGCATTTT. This encodes CASSPETGRLAQHF.

Only a few counts were recorded for this clonotype. This chain joins TRBV20-1 and TRBJ2-1, with D perhaps TRBD2 (6 bases). The CDR3 is 14 residues long. V lost 1 base to trimming and J lost 2 bases, with 9 bases between them. Germline lookup yields CDR1 DFQATT and CDR2 SNEGSKA (reference sequence). CDR3 in amino acids: CSARVGGAYNEQFF. Written as DNA, the CDR3 is TGCAGTGCTAGAGTCGGGGGTGCCTACAATGAGCAGTTCTTC.

The chain uses TRBV6-2 or TRBV6-3 and TRBJ2-3; tentatively, D is TRBD1 or TRBD2 (5 bases each). Between the trimmed V and J ends, which lost 8 bases and 2 bases, there was a span of 14 bases. Germline V CDR1 and CDR2: MNHEY, SVGEGT. The CDR3 has 14 residues. CDR3 DNA sequence: TGTGCCAGCCGGACGGGACGGAACACAGATACGCAGTATTTT. It translates to CASRTGRNTDTQYF.

This clonotype was found a few times. The J gene is TRBJ2-1, the V gene TRBV11-2, with D perhaps assigned TRBD1 or TRBD2 (6 bases each). Trimming stripped 1 base from V and 4 bases from J, with 17 bases between. Germline V lookup: CDR1 SGHAT, CDR2 FQNNGV. The CDR3 consists of 17 residues. In DNA form, the CDR3 reads TGTGCCAGCAGCTTAGGACCGGGGGCCAGACAATACAATGAGCAGTTCTTC. Translated: CASSLGPGARQYNEQFF. The full variable domain, with the rest looked up from reference TRBV11-2 and TRBJ2-1, is EAGVAQSPRYKIIEKRQSVAFWCNPISGHATLYWYQQILGQGPKLLIQFQNNGVVDDSQLPKDRFSAERLKGVDSTLKIQPAKLEDSAVYLCASSLGPGARQYNEQFFGPGTRLTVL.

This clonotype was recorded at least ten times. J is TRBJ1-1 and V is TRBV5-1; no clear D. V was cut by 0 bases and J by 6 bases, with 9 bases left in between. The V gene's germline CDR1 is SGHRS and CDR2 YFSETQ. This CDR3 is 13 amino acids long. The CDR3 loop is CASSLGQVPEAFF. The CDR3 DNA follows: TGCGCCAGCAGCTTGGGGCAGGTTCCTGAAGCTTTCTTT.

This clonotype was seen a handful of times. The genes are TRBV10-3 and TRBJ1-2; the D is unclear. The V gene's germline CDR1 is ENHRY and CDR2 SYGVKD. CDR3 length: 12 amino acids. Between the trimmed V and J ends, which lost 9 bases and 0 bases, there was a span of 8 bases. DNA for the CDR3: TGTGCCATGCAAACAACTAACTATGGCTACACCTTC. Its protein product is CAMQTTNYGYTF.

Only a few counts were recorded for this clonotype. The chain recombines TRBV4-1 with TRBJ1-6, with a possible D match to TRBD1 (5 bases). The germline V gene encodes CDR1 MGHRA and CDR2 YSYEKL. The CDR3 contains 14 residues. Trimming left V 1 base short and J 6 bases short, with 7 bases between. CDR3 nucleotides: TGCGCCAGCAGCCAAGGGGGGTTTAATTCACCCCTCCACTTT. Translated: CASSQGGFNSPLHF.

This clonotype was observed a few times. The chain couples TRBV9 to TRBJ2-3, with 9 bases matching TRBD2. V lost 0 bases, J lost 4 bases, and 3 bases stayed unmatched. This CDR3 has 15 amino acids. The germline gives CDR1 SGDLS, CDR2 YYNGEE. CDR3 sequence (DNA): TGTGCCAGCAGCGTAGGTAGCGGGGGCGCAGATACGCAGTATTTT. Encoded protein: CASSVGSGGADTQYF.

This clonotype has only a few counts. CDR3 protein: CASGIAGANTGELFF. CDR3 coding DNA: TGTGCCAGCGGGATAGCGGGGGCGAACACCGGGGAGCTGTTTTTT. The chain couples TRBV6-2 or TRBV6-3 to TRBJ2-2; 9 bases agree with TRBD2. After removal of 8 bases from V and 0 bases from J, the junction contained 4 bases not matched to a gene. CDR3 size: 15 residues. Germline CDR1 MNHEY, CDR2 SVGEGT.

The CDR3 bases are TGCGCCAGCAGCCAAGATCTCAGGGGGCGGACAGATACGCAGTATTTT. Amino acid sequence: CASSQDLRGRTDTQYF. V gene TRBV4-3 combines with J gene TRBJ2-3; 8 bases are a match to TRBD1. Germline CDR1 LGHNA, CDR2 YSLEER. CDR3 length: 16 amino acids. The V and J ends lost 0 bases and 3 bases, in that order; junction bases with no gene match: 5.

The chain is built from TRBV7-9 and TRBJ1-6, with a weak D call TRBD1 (6 bases). Germline CDR1 and CDR2: SEHNR and FQNEAQ (reference sequence). The CDR3 loop spans 16 amino acids. V lost 4 bases to trimming and J lost 8 bases, with 18 bases between them. The CDR3 bases are TGTGCCAGCAGCTCCTCTGGTAGGGGGGCGGATTCACCCCTCCACTTT. Protein: CASSSSGRGADSPLHF.

This clonotype appeared a few times. The genes are TRBV7-2 and TRBJ1-5; D gene uncertain. This CDR3 is built from 14 residues. The germline V gene has CDR1 SGHTA and CDR2 FQGNSA. V lost 2 bases, J lost 3 bases, and 8 bases lay in between. This CDR3 is CASSLSQLNQPQHF. The CDR3 region has the DNA TGTGCCAGCAGCTTATCACAGCTCAATCAGCCCCAGCATTTT.

The chain uses TRBV4-3 and TRBJ2-3; the D is unclear. Trimming took 1 base from V and 3 from J, leaving 8 bases between them. Germline V gene sequence: CDR1 LGHNA, CDR2 YSLEER. The CDR3 runs 14 residues. CDR3 bases: TGCGCCAGCAGCCAAGGAAGGGTTACAGATACGCAGTATTTT. Translated, it gives CASSQGRVTDTQYF.

The CDR3 loop is CASSLTTSGETQYF. The CDR3 region has the DNA TGCGCCAGCAGCTTGACAACCAGCGGGGAGACCCAGTACTTC. The rearrangement joins TRBV5-1 to TRBJ2-5, with TRBD2 as a possible D gene (6 bases). Trimming stripped 1 base from V and 5 bases from J, with 12 bases between. Germline loops: CDR1 SGHRS, CDR2 YFSETQ. The CDR3 sequence is 14 residues long.